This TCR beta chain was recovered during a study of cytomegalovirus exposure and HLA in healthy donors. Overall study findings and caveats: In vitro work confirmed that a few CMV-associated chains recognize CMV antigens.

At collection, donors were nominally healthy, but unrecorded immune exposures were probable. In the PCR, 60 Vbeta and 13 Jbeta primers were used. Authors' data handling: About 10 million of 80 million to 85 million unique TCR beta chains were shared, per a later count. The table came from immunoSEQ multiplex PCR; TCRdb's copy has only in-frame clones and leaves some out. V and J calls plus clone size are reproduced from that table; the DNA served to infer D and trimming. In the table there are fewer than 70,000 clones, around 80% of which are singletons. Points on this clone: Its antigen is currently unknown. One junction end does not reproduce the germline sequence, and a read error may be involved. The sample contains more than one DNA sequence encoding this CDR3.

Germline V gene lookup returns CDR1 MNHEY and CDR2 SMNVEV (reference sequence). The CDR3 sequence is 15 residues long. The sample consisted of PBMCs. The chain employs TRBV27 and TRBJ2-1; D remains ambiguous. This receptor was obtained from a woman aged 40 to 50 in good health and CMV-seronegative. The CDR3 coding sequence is TGTGCCAGCAGTTTAAACAGTCTGCTCTACAATGAGCAATTCTTC. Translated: CASSLNSLLYNEQFF.